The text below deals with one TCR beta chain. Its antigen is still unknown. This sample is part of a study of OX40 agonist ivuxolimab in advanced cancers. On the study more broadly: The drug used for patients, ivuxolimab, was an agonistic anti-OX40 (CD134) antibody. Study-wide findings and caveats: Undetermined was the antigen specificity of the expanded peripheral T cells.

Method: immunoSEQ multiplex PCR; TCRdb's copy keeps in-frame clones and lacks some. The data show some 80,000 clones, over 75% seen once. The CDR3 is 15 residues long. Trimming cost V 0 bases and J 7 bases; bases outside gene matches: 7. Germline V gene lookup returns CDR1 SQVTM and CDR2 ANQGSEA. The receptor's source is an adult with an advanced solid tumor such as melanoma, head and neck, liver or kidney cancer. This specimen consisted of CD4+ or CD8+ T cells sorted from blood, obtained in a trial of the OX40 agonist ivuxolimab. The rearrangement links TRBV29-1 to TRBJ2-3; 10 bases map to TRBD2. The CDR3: CSVEEIAGGLYTQYF. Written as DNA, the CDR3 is TGCAGCGTTGAAGAAATAGCGGGGGGATTATATACGCAGTATTTT.